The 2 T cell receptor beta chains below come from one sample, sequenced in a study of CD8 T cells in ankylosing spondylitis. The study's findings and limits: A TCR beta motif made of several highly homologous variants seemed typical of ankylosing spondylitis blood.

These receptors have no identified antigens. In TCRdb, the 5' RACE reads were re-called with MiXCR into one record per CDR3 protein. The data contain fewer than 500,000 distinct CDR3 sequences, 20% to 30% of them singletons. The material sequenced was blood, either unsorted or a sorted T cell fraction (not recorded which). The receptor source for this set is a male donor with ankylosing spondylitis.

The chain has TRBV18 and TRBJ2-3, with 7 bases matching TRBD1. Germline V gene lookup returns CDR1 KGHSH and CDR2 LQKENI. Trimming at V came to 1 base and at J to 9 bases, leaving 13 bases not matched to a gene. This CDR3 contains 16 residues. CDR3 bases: TGTGCCAGCTCACCACGGGTCGGGACAGCCTCTGCGACGCAGTATTTT. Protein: CASSPRVGTASATQYF.

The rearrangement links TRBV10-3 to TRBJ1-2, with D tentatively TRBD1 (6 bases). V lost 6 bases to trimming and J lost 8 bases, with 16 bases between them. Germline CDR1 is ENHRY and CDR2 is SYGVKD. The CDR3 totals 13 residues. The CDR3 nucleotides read TGTGCCATCAGCAGGGACAACGAGCGCGGCTACACCTTC. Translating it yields CAISRDNERGYTF.